The present TCR beta chain was sequenced within a study of cytomegalovirus exposure and HLA in healthy donors. Study-wide results and limits: Despite most TCR sequences being rare, some public TCRs occurred in many donors. An Asian-associated ancestry cluster reportedly showed fewer N-insertions than the roughly 700-donor mean in a later analysis. No immune exposure information besides CMV serostatus was available.

It was healthy bone marrow donors who served as donors. Primers included in the PCR were 60 Vbeta and 13 Jbeta primers. Profiling relied on immunoSEQ multiplex PCR, and the TCRdb table lists in-frame clones only, not all of them. Among 130,000 to 150,000 clones listed, about 79% were seen once. With respect to this clone: Its target is unknown.

The CDR3 extends over 15 amino acids. V was cut by 1 base and J by 5 bases, with 14 bases left in between. Per the germline V gene, CDR1 is MGHRA and CDR2 is YSYEKL. The origin of this receptor is a woman aged 25 to 39 in good health and CMV-seronegative. This rearrangement joins TRBV4-1 to TRBJ1-2; weak D call: TRBD1 (6 bases). The material sequenced was PBMCs. The CDR3 here is CASSQGGLGAYGYTF. The CDR3 DNA reads as TGCGCCAGCAGCCAAGGAGGGTTGGGGGCTTATGGCTACACCTTC.